The 16 T cell receptor beta chains in this list originate from one sample, sequenced in a study of blood T cell repertoires in COVID-19. The repertoire was sequenced with immunoSEQ multiplex PCR; TCRdb's copy has only in-frame clones and lacks some. Altogether about 190,000 clones are present, nearly 90% being singletons, with the ten largest covering approximately 0.62%. The sample consisted of peripheral blood. These receptors all come from a man in his forties or fifties with acute or convalescent COVID-19.

The V call is TRBV15, the J call TRBJ1-5; D might be TRBD1 (5 bases). CDR1 and CDR2 from the germline V gene are LNHNV and YYDKDF (reference sequence). The CDR3 has 16 amino acids. The V end lost 1 base, the J end lost 4 bases, and 14 bases lay between the germline ends. The CDR3 is CATSRGGGRVNQPQHF. The CDR3 nucleotides are TGTGCCACCAGCAGAGGCGGGGGTAGAGTAAATCAGCCCCAGCATTTT.

This clone has a single count. This chain joins TRBV7-2 and TRBJ2-5; 9 bases fit TRBD2. This CDR3 is 15 amino acids long. V shed 3 bases, J shed 4 bases, and the junction held 6 bases outside the gene matches. Germline V CDR1 and CDR2: SGHTA, FQGNSA. As DNA, the CDR3 is TGTGCCAGCAGCTTTAGCGGGGGAGAGGTAGAGACCCAGTACTTC. Translating it yields CASSFSGGEVETQYF. The variable domain in full, completed from reference TRBV7-2 and TRBJ2-5, reads GAGVSQSPSNKVTEKGKDVELRCDPISGHTALYWYRQSLGQGLEFLIYFQGNSAPDKSGLPSDRFSAERTGGSVSTLTIQRTQQEDSAVYLCASSFSGGEVETQYFGPGTRLLVL.

The CDR3 bases are TGTGCCAGCAGTCCCTCCTGGACGGGAACGAGAGGCTACACCTTC. It specifies CASSPSWTGTRGYTF. The rearrangement links TRBV6-5 to TRBJ1-2; D is uncertain. CDR1 and CDR2 from the germline V gene are MNHEY and SVGAGI. V was shortened by 5 bases and J by 8 bases, with 21 bases between the two germline ends. The length of the CDR3 is 15 residues.

V and J are TRBV4-2 and TRBJ2-7; TRBD2 matches at 7 bases. This CDR3 has 13 residues. Looked up from germline, CDR1 is LGHNA and CDR2 is YNFKEQ. After removal of 4 bases from V and 2 bases from J, the junction contained 2 bases not matched to a gene. CDR3 in amino acids: CASSPGGPYEQYF. The DNA for the CDR3 is TGTGCCAGCAGCCCGGGGGGTCCCTACGAGCAGTACTTC.

This sequence joins TRBV7-3 and TRBJ2-1; TRBD2 aligns across 9 bases. V lost 10 bases to trimming and J lost 5 bases; unmatched junction nucleotides: 6. The CDR3 totals 13 residues. Germline values: CDR1 SGHTA, CDR2 FQGTGA. DNA of the CDR3: TGTGCCAAACCGAGACTAGCGGACAATGAGCAGTTCTTC. It codes for CAKPRLADNEQFF.

This clone was picked up one time. The V call is TRBV5-6, the J call TRBJ2-3; TRBD1 is a possible D gene (5 bases). Trimming took 4 bases from V and 3 from J, leaving 9 bases between them. There are 13 residues in the CDR3. The germline gives CDR1 SGHDT, CDR2 YYEEEE. CDR3 sequence: CASSRAGTDTQYF. In DNA, the CDR3 is TGTGCCAGCAGCCGTGCAGGGACAGATACGCAGTATTTT.

The J gene is TRBJ2-3, the V gene TRBV30, with D perhaps TRBD2 (7 bases). The CDR3 sequence is 13 residues long. The germline CDR1 and CDR2 sequences are GTSNPN and SVGIG (reference sequence). V was shortened by 5 bases and J by 3 bases, with 12 bases between the two germline ends. The CDR3 is CAWRRGPTDTQYF. CDR3 sequence (DNA): TGTGCCTGGCGGCGGGGGCCTACAGATACGCAGTATTTT.

V usage is TRBV5-1 and J usage is TRBJ2-1; 8 bases fit TRBD2. Germline CDR1 and CDR2: SGHRS and YFSETQ. The CDR3 has 15 residues. V lost 3 bases and J lost 7; bases outside the gene matches: 9. The CDR3 region is CASSYQRETQNEQFF. CDR3 nucleotides: TGCGCCAGCAGCTACCAGCGGGAGACGCAGAATGAGCAGTTCTTC.

This chain connects TRBV18 to TRBJ2-6; D is unresolved. This CDR3 region has 14 residues. Germline values: CDR1 KGHSH, CDR2 LQKENI. V lost 6 bases and J lost 0, with 6 bases in between. The CDR3 DNA reads TGTGCCAGCTCTCAGGACTCTGGGGCCAACGTCCTGACTTTC. Its translation: CASSQDSGANVLTF.

The gene calls are TRBV6-5 and TRBJ2-7, with a possible D match to TRBD1 (5 bases). Between the trimmed V and J ends, which lost 6 bases and 1 base, there was a span of 13 bases. CDR3 length equals 14 residues. CDR1 MNHEY and CDR2 SVGAGI come from the germline V gene. Here the CDR3 reads CASRTDHDSYEQYF. Written as DNA, the CDR3 is TGTGCCAGCAGGACAGATCACGATTCCTACGAGCAGTACTTC.

This chain joins TRBV6-2 or TRBV6-3 and TRBJ1-6; maybe TRBD1 (5 bases). This CDR3 has 14 amino acids. The V gene's germline CDR1 is MNHEY and CDR2 SVGEGT. Deletions cut 2 bases from V and 9 bases from J, with 11 bases between. Written as DNA, the CDR3 is TGTGCCAGCAGTTACAGGGGCACACGTTCACCCCTCCACTTT. It specifies CASSYRGTRSPLHF.

Only one count was recorded for this clone. V gene TRBV21-1 combines with J gene TRBJ2-7; the table calls TRBD1, which could not be checked here. TRBV21-1 is assigned pseudogene status. This CDR3 has 14 amino acids. CDR3: CASNQAGPGGEQYV. For the CDR3, the DNA is TGTGCCAGCAATCAGGCTGGGCCAGGGGGTGAGCAGTACGTC.

V is TRBV10-1 and J is TRBJ2-1; 7 positions match TRBD2. The CDR3 runs 12 residues. V shed 3 bases, J shed 7 bases, and the junction held 0 bases outside the gene matches. CDR1 is WNHNN and CDR2 is SYGVQD in the germline V gene (reference sequence). The CDR3 region has the DNA TGCGCCAGCAGTGAACTAGCGAATGAGCAGTTCTTC. It specifies CASSELANEQFF.

Here the CDR3 reads CASTPDSKLHEQFF. The CDR3 DNA is TGTGCCAGCACACCGGACTCTAAGTTACATGAGCAGTTCTTC. V usage is TRBV16 and J usage is TRBJ2-1, with D tentatively TRBD2 (5 bases). The V and J ends lost 7 bases and 8 bases respectively, with 18 bases between them. CDR1 and CDR2 from the germline V gene are KGHSY and FQNENV. The CDR3 covers 14 residues. The variable domain in full, completed from reference TRBV16 and TRBJ2-1, reads GEEVAQTPKHLVRGEGQKAKLYCAPIKGHSYVFWYQQVLKNEFKFLISFQNENVFDETGMPKERFSAKCLPNSPCSLEIQATKLEDSAVYFCASTPDSKLHEQFFGPGTRLTVL.

This chain joins TRBV5-5 and TRBJ1-3; D is undetermined. Germline CDR1 and CDR2: SGHKS and YYEKEE (reference sequence). Trimming took 1 base from V and 0 from J, leaving 8 bases between them. The CDR3 runs 15 residues. CDR3 sequence (DNA): TGTGCCAGCAGCTTGAGAGGGAACTCTGGAAACACCATATATTTT. Translation gives CASSLRGNSGNTIYF.

The J gene is TRBJ1-1, the V gene TRBV7-9; D ambiguous. Germline V gene lookup returns CDR1 SEHNR and CDR2 FQNEAQ (reference sequence). The CDR3 is 13 amino acids. The V and J ends lost 7 bases and 8 bases respectively, with 17 bases between them. This CDR3 reads CASNLVGGREAFF. Here the CDR3 DNA reads TGTGCCAGCAACCTAGTCGGAGGTCGCGAAGCTTTCTTT. Based on the CDR3 plus reference TRBV7-9 and TRBJ1-1, the full variable domain is DTGVSQNPRHKITKRGQNVTFRCDPISEHNRLYWYRQTLGQGPEFLTYFQNEAQLEKSRLLSDRFSAERPKGSFSTLEIQRTEQGDSAMYLCASNLVGGREAFFGQGTRLTVV.